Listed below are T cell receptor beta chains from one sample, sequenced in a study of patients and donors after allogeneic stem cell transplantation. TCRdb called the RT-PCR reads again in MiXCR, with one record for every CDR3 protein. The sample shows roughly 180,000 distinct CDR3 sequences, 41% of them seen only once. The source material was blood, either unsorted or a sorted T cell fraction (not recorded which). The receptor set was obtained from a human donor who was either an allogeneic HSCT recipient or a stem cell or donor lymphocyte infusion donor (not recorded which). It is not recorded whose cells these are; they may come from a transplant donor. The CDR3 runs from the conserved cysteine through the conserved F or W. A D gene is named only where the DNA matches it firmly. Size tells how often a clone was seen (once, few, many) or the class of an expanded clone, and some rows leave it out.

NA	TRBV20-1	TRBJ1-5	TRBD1	TGCAGTGCTACAGGGGGCCGGGGGCTTAGCAATCAGCCCCAGCATTTT	CSATGGRGLSNQPQHF
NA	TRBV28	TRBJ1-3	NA	TGTGCCAGCAGTTTGGTTCCAGAAAACACCATATATTTT	CASSLVPENTIYF
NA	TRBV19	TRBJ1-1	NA	TGTGCCAGTCACCTCTGGGGGATGGACACTGAAGCTTTCTTT	CASHLWGMDTEAFF
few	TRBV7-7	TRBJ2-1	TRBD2	TGTGCTAGCAGCGACGGGACTAGATTTAACAATGAGCAGTTCTTC	CASSDGTRFNNEQFF
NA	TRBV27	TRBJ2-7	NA	TGTGCCAGCAGCAGTTTATTAGCGTTCTCCTACGAGCAGTACTTC	CASSSLLAFSYEQYF
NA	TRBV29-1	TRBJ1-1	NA	TGCAGCGCCCATAGGGGGAACACTGAAGCTTTCTTT	CSAHRGNTEAFF
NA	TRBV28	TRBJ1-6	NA	TGTGCCAGCGTCCCAGCCGGCGGTAATTCACCCCTCCACTTT	CASVPAGGNSPLHF
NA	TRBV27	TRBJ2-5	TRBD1	TGTGCCAGCCCCATTAGGCGACAGGGATCGGAGACCCAGTACTTC	CASPIRRQGSETQYF
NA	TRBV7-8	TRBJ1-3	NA	TGTGCCAGCAGCCAGGATCAGGGCCATAGCTCTGGAAACACCATATATTTT	CASSQDQGHSSGNTIYF
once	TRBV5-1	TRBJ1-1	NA	TGCGCCAGCAGCGACCTTTTCCAAGGGAACACTGAAGCTTTCTTT	CASSDLFQGNTEAFF
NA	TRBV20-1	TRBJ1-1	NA	TGCAGTGCCCCGGACTACACCCAACTTAGGCCTGAAGCTTTCTTT	CSAPDYTQLRPEAFF
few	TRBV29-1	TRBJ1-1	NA	TGCAGCGTTGATTCGAGGGCTTTCTTT	CSVDSRAFF
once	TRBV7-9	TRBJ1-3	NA	TGTGCCTCCGGAGGGTTGAGAAACACCATATATTTT	CASGGLRNTIYF
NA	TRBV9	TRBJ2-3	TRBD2	TGTGCCAGCAGCGTAGTTACTAGCGGGACAGATACGCAGTATTTT	CASSVVTSGTDTQYF
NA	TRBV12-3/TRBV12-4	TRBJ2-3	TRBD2	TGTGCCAGCACAATAGGAATAAGACTAGCGGGGGTGTTTGACACAGATACGCAGTATTTT	CASTIGIRLAGVFDTDTQYF
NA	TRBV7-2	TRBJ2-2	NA	TGTGCCAGCAGCTTAGCGAAAAGCACCGGGGAGCTGTTTTTT	CASSLAKSTGELFF
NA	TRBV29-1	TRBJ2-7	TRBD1	TGCAGCGCATCCCGGGACAGGGCCTACGAGCAGTACTTC	CSASRDRAYEQYF
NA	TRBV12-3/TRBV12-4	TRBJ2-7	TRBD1	TGTGCCAGCAGAGACAGGGACAGGAGCTACGAGCAGTACTTC	CASRDRDRSYEQYF
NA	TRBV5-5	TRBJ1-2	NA	TGTGCCAGCAGCGGGGGACAAAACTATGGCTACACCTTC	CASSGGQNYGYTF
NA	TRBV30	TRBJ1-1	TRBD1	TGTGCCTGGACCCGGGACAGTCAATTGAACACTGAAGCTTTCTTT	CAWTRDSQLNTEAFF
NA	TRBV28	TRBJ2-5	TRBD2	TGTGCCAGCAGTTCTCTAGCGGGAGCGGAGACCCAGTACTTC	CASSSLAGAETQYF
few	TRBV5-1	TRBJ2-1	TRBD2	TGCGCCAGCAGCTCCACCGGGACTAGCGGGAGTCAGTTCTTC	CASSSTGTSGSQFF
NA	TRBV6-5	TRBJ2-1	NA	TGTGCCAGCAGTAACCCGGGACCGACCTACAATGAGCAGTTCTTC	CASSNPGPTYNEQFF
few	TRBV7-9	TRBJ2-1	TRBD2	TGTGCCAGCAGCTTCCACGGCGGGAGGAGGTCAAATGAGCAGTTCTTC	CASSFHGGRRSNEQFF
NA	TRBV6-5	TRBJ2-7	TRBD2	TGTGCCAGCAGTTACGTCTCCGTTGCGCGGGAGGGCCGCGAGCAGTACTTC	CASSYVSVAREGREQYF
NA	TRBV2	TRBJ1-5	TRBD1	TGTGCCAGCAGCGACCGGACAGGGGTTCCTCCGCCCCAGCATTTT	CASSDRTGVPPPQHF
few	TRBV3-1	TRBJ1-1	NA	TGTGCCAGCAGCCCTGCGGGGGTTAACTTCGGAGCTTTCTTT	CASSPAGVNFGAFF
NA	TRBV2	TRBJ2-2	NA	TGTGCCAGCAGGAGACAAACAGGGACCGGGGAGCTGTTTTTT	CASRRQTGTGELFF
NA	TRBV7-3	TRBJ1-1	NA	TGTGCCAGCAGCTTACTCCCCCAAACAGGGTTGGGGACTGAAGCTTTCTTT	CASSLLPQTGLGTEAFF
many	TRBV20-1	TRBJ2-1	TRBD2	TGCAGTCTACTTAGCGGGACGAACAATGAGCAGTTCTTC	CSLLSGTNNEQFF
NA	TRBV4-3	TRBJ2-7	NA	TGCGCCAGCAGCCAAAACAGGGCGATGGGAGAGCAGTACTTC	CASSQNRAMGEQYF
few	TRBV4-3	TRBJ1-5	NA	TGCGCCAGCAGCCTAGACCGGACAGTCCCACAGGCCCAGCATTTT	CASSLDRTVPQAQHF
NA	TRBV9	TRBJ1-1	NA	TGTGCCAGCAGCCAGGGTGGGACGACTCAAGCTTTCTTT	CASSQGGTTQAFF
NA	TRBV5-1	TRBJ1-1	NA	TGCGCCAGCAGCTTCTCCGGGATGAACACTGAAGCTTTCTTT	CASSFSGMNTEAFF
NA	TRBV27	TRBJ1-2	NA	TGTGCCAGCAGTTCGTTGCTAGGGGGGTTAAATGGCTACACCTTC	CASSSLLGGLNGYTF
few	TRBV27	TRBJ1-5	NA	TGTGCCAGCAGTCCCCATGGTTTAGGGGAATACAATCAGCCCCAGCATTTT	CASSPHGLGEYNQPQHF
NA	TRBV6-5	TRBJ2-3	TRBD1	TGTGCCAGCAGTTCTCGGACAGGGCCAGATACGCAGTATTTT	CASSSRTGPDTQYF
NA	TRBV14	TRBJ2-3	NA	TGTGCCAGCAGCCATTCAGGGTACCCGGCAGATACGCAGTATTTT	CASSHSGYPADTQYF
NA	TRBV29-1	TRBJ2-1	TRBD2	TGCAGCGTCGGGACTAGCATCAATGAGCAGTTCTTC	CSVGTSINEQFF
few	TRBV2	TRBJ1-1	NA	TGTGCCAGCAGTGAACAGGTACGAACTGAAGCTTTCTTT	CASSEQVRTEAFF
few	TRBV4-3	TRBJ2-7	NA	TGCGCCAGCAGCCAAGACGCCCGACAGACCATATACTACGAGCAGTACTTC	CASSQDARQTIYYEQYF
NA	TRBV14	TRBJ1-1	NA	TGTGCCAGCAGCCAAGGGGAGGGCACTGAAGCTTTCTTT	CASSQGEGTEAFF
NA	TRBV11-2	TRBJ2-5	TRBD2	TGTGCCAGCAGCCCAGGGACTAGCGGGAACGAGGAGACCCAGTACTTC	CASSPGTSGNEETQYF
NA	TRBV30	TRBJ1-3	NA	TGTGCCTGGAGTTCGCAGCCTGCCGACACCATATATTTT	CAWSSQPADTIYF
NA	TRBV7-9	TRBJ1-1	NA	TGTGCCAGCAGCCGTGACAAGAACACTGAAGCTTTCTTT	CASSRDKNTEAFF
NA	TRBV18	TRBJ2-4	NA	TGTGCCAGCTCACCACCGTACGCAGTTCAAAACATTCAGTACTTC	CASSPPYAVQNIQYF
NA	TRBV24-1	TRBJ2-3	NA	TGTGCCACCAGTGAGGGGGAAGGACACACAGATACGCAGTATTTT	CATSEGEGHTDTQYF
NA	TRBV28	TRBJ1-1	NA	TGTGCCAGTCCCGGACCCCATAACACTGAAGCTTTCTTT	CASPGPHNTEAFF
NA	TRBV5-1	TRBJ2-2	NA	TGCGCCAGCAGCTTGGAGGGCAGGGTGGCCGGGGAGCTGTTTTTT	CASSLEGRVAGELFF
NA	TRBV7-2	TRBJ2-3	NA	TGTGCCAGCAGCTTATTTTCGGGACCAGATACGCAGTATTTT	CASSLFSGPDTQYF
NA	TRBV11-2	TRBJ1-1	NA	TGTGCCAGCACCCGAGCGGGGGCTCACACTGAAGCTTTCTTT	CASTRAGAHTEAFF
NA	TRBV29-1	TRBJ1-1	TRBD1	TGCAGCGTGGCGACAGGGGCAGGAATTCAAACTGAAGCTTTCTTT	CSVATGAGIQTEAFF
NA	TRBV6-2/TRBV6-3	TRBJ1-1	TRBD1	TGTGCCAACAGCCGAGGACAGGTCTCCCCTGAAGCTTTCTTT	CANSRGQVSPEAFF
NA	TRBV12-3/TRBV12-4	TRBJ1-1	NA	TGTGCCAGCAGCTTAGGGCACTTT	CASSLGHF
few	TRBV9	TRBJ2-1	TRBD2	TGTGCCAGCAGCGTAGTGGACCAAGCGGGATCCTACAATGAGCAGTTCTTC	CASSVVDQAGSYNEQFF
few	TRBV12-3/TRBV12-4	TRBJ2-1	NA	TGTGCCAGCAGTTTAGGGTCAAGCAATGAGCAGTTCTTC	CASSLGSSNEQFF